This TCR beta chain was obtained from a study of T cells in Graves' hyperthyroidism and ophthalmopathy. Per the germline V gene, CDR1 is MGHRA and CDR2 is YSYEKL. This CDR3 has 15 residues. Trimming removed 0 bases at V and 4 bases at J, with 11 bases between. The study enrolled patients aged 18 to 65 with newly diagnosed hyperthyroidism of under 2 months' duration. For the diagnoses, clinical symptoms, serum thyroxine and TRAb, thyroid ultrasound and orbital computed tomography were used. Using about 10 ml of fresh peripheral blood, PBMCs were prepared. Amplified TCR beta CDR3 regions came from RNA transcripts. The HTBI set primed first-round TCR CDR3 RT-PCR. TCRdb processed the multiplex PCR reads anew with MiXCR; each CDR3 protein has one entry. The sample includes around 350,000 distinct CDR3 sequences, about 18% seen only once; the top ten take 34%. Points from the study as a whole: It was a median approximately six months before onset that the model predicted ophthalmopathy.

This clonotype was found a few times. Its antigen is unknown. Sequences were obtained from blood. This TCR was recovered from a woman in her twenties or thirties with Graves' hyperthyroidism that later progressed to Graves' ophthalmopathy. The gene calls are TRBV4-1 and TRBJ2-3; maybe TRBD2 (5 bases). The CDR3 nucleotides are TGCGCCAGCAGCCAAGATAGGCTAGCCTCAGATACGCAGTATTTT. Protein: CASSQDRLASDTQYF.